This T cell receptor (beta chain) appears in the sequencing data of a study of shared clonotypes between healthy human individuals. The donors, all of them Caucasian adults, lived in Nashville, Tennessee. The germline V gene has CDR1 SGHTA and CDR2 FQGNSA. With 1 base removed from V and 1 base from J, the gap between germline ends came to 8 bases. The CDR3 contains 15 residues. Of note for this clone: Its cognate antigen is unknown.

Whole-study results and caveats: Non-shared clonotypes had lower generation probabilities than clonotypes shared by all four sorted-subset donors.

Clones were read by immunoSEQ multiplex PCR, and TCRdb kept only the in-frame ones, dropping some. The sample contains around 700,000 clones, around 72% of which appear only once. Sequenced: memory CD4+ T cells sorted from blood. The subset is: CD45RA-negative fraction. This TCR was sampled from a woman in her twenties or thirties in good health. The chain couples TRBV7-2 to TRBJ1-5; D not certain. DNA of the CDR3: TGTGCCAGCAGCTTAGGGGCAGCAAGCAATCAGCCCCAGCATTTT. Its protein product is CASSLGAASNQPQHF.